Below are 26 T cell receptor beta chains sequenced from a single sample in a study of T-cell reconstitution after alpha-beta-depleted transplantation in children. Preparation of the TCRbeta library used unique molecular identifiers. TCRdb used MiXCR to reprocess the PCR reads, holding one entry per CDR3 protein. This sample has some 520,000 distinct CDR3 sequences, with about 31% found just once. Source: PBMCs from the stem cell graft donor, taken from the stem cell graft. The receptors originated from a human donor who donated a stem cell graft to a child with aplastic anemia.

This chain joins TRBV20-1 and TRBJ2-2; D may be TRBD2 (6 bases). From germline, CDR1 is DFQATT and CDR2 SNEGSKA (reference sequence). The CDR3 covers 15 residues. V dropped 3 bases and J dropped 4 bases, with 15 bases sitting between them. The CDR3 region is CSARSVSGGTGELFF. Written as DNA, the CDR3 is TGCAGTGCTAGGTCCGTCTCCGGGGGCACCGGGGAGCTGTTTTTT.

The V gene is TRBV6-5, the J gene TRBJ2-7, with 12 bases that match TRBD2. The CDR3 loop spans 19 amino acids. Trimming cost V 2 bases and J 1 base; bases outside gene matches: 12. Germline V gene sequence: CDR1 MNHEY, CDR2 SVGAGI. In nucleotides, the CDR3 is TGTGCCAGCAGTTACCAAAATATAAGACTAGCGGGAGAGTCCTACGAGCAGTACTTC. This gives the protein CASSYQNIRLAGESYEQYF.

This chain links TRBV29-1 with TRBJ1-1; 7 bases map to TRBD1. This CDR3 contains 13 residues. The germline CDR1 and CDR2 sequences are SQVTM and ANQGSEA. Trimming at V came to 5 bases and at J to 5 bases, leaving 8 bases not matched to a gene. The CDR3 coding sequence is TGCAGCGTTCGTCCGAGGGGGCTGACTGAAGCTTTCTTT. This gives the protein CSVRPRGLTEAFF.

The CDR3 DNA reads as TGTGCCAGCAGTTTTAGGCTGGACATTCAGTACTTC. It codes for CASSFRLDIQYF. This chain connects TRBV12-3 or TRBV12-4 to TRBJ2-4; D gene uncertain. Trimming stripped 3 bases from V and 8 bases from J, with 8 bases between. This CDR3 contains 12 residues.

This clonotype has just a few counts. V and J are TRBV10-3 and TRBJ1-1; D may be TRBD1 (5 bases). This CDR3 comprises 13 residues. Germline V gene data show CDR1 as ENHRY and CDR2 as SYGVKD. V lost 7 bases and J 8 bases, leaving 17 bases between the germline ends. Here the CDR3 DNA reads TGTGCCATCAAGAGTCAGGGAATTATAGAAGCTTTCTTT. It is translated as CAIKSQGIIEAFF.

The genes are TRBV6-4 and TRBJ2-1; TRBD2 aligns across 12 bases. Germline-derived CDR1 and CDR2 are MRHNA and SNTAGT. V was pared by 8 bases and J by 7 bases, with 6 bases of the junction left unmatched. The CDR3 runs 14 residues. CDR3 region: CASGPGTSGNEQFF. The DNA for the CDR3 is TGTGCCAGCGGTCCCGGGACTAGCGGGAATGAGCAGTTCTTC.

This clonotype was observed once. The chain employs TRBV7-9 and TRBJ2-7; maybe TRBD1 (5 bases). CDR3 length equals 15 residues. Germline-derived CDR1 and CDR2 are SEHNR and FQNEAQ (reference sequence). Trimming pared 2 bases from V and 4 bases from J, leaving 15 bases between. CDR3 sequence reads: CASSLTGVGPYEQYF. The CDR3 DNA sequence: TGTGCCAGCAGCTTAACGGGCGTGGGGCCGTACGAGCAGTACTTC.

J is TRBJ2-5 and V is TRBV20-1; D could derive from TRBD1 or TRBD2 (5 bases each). Germline CDR1 reads DFQATT; CDR2 reads SNEGSKA (reference sequence). This CDR3 is built from 12 residues. Trimming shortened V by 7 bases and J by 3 bases, and 12 bases separated the two germline ends. The CDR3 coding sequence is TGCAGTGAACTAGGACACAAAGAGACCCAGTACTTC. Its translation: CSELGHKETQYF.

The rearrangement joins TRBV28 to TRBJ2-1, with D unclear. There are 14 residues in the CDR3. Trimming pared 7 bases from V and 1 base from J, leaving 11 bases between. Per the germline V gene, CDR1 is MDHEN and CDR2 is SYDVKM. CDR3 amino acids: CASNGWGSYNEQFF. The CDR3, as DNA: TGTGCCAGCAACGGATGGGGATCCTACAATGAGCAGTTCTTC.

The V gene is TRBV20-1, the J gene TRBJ1-2; D remains ambiguous. The germline V and J ends were trimmed by 5 bases and 2 bases, with 6 bases remaining between them. The CDR3 runs to 11 residues. Germline V lookup: CDR1 DFQATT, CDR2 SNEGSKA (reference sequence). The CDR3 reads CSAHENYGYTF. In DNA, the CDR3 is TGCAGTGCTCATGAGAACTATGGCTACACCTTC.

This rearrangement joins TRBV5-4 to TRBJ2-1; possible D gene TRBD2, 5 bases. Trimming took 4 bases from V and 1 from J, leaving 12 bases between them. The CDR3 has 15 residues. Per the germline V gene, CDR1 is SGHNT and CDR2 is YYREEE (reference sequence). The CDR3 sequence: CASSASGPSYNEQFF. CDR3 DNA sequence: TGTGCCAGCAGCGCAAGCGGTCCATCCTACAATGAGCAGTTCTTC.

The chain is built from TRBV4-3 and TRBJ2-3, with 7 bases that match TRBD1. The ends lost 0 bases at V and 4 bases at J; junction bases unmatched: 7. This CDR3 region has 16 residues. The germline V gene encodes CDR1 LGHNA and CDR2 YSLEER. The CDR3 here is CASSQDMAQGADTQYF. In DNA form, the CDR3 reads TGCGCCAGCAGCCAAGATATGGCGCAGGGGGCAGATACGCAGTATTTT.

This clonotype was seen a few times. In DNA, the CDR3 is TGTGCCAGCAGCCACCTAGGATGGAACACTGAAGCTTTCTTT. This encodes CASSHLGWNTEAFF. This chain connects TRBV14 to TRBJ1-1; unclear D gene. There are 14 residues in the CDR3. CDR1 and CDR2 (germline): SGHDN, FVKESK. Trimming took off 3 bases at V and 1 base at J, with 9 bases between the two ends.

This clonotype occurred a few times. The V call is TRBV6-2 or TRBV6-3, the J call TRBJ2-7; 9 bases are shared with TRBD2. Germline CDR1 is MNHEY and CDR2 is SVGEGT. V gave up 5 bases and J gave up 6 bases; unmatched junction bases: 14. The CDR3 totals 16 residues. CDR3 DNA sequence: TGTGCCAGCAGTCAGGGGCTAGCGGGAAGTCAAGCCGAGCAGTACTTC. This sequence encodes CASSQGLAGSQAEQYF.

The rearrangement links TRBV5-4 to TRBJ2-1; possibly TRBD1 or TRBD2 for D (5 bases each). V lost 5 bases, J lost 0 bases, and 15 bases lay in between. CDR3 length: 16 residues. Germline-derived CDR1 and CDR2 are SGHNT and YYREEE (reference sequence). CDR3 in amino acids: CASSPGADSSYNEQFF. The CDR3 DNA sequence: TGTGCCAGCAGTCCCGGGGCGGATAGCTCCTACAATGAGCAGTTCTTC.

This clonotype appeared a few times. The chain employs TRBV5-1 and TRBJ2-7; 11 positions agree with TRBD2. CDR1 and CDR2 (germline): SGHRS, YFSETQ. The trim removed 4 bases at V and 2 bases at J, leaving 2 bases unmatched. The CDR3 length is 14 residues. CDR3 bases: TGCGCCAGCAGCGAGGGACTAGCGGCCTACGAGCAGTACTTC. Amino acids: CASSEGLAAYEQYF.

This clonotype appeared a few times. V gene TRBV6-2 or TRBV6-3 combines with J gene TRBJ2-7, with 7 bases aligning to TRBD2. Germline values: CDR1 MNHEY, CDR2 SVGEGT. CDR3 length: 17 amino acids. V lost 2 bases to trimming and J lost 0 bases; unmatched junction nucleotides: 10. Here the CDR3 reads CASSYTPGSGYSYEQYF. CDR3 in DNA: TGTGCCAGCAGTTACACCCCGGGTAGCGGGTACTCCTACGAGCAGTACTTC.

In its sample, this clonotype was seen a few times. The CDR3, as DNA: TGTGCCAGCTCACTCGGGACAGACACAGATACGCAGTATTTT. Amino acid sequence: CASSLGTDTDTQYF. The chain joins TRBV18 to TRBJ2-3, with TRBD1 identical over 7 bases. The ends lost 4 bases at V and 2 bases at J; junction bases unmatched: 3. Per the germline V gene, CDR1 is KGHSH and CDR2 is LQKENI. This CDR3 is 14 amino acids long.

This clonotype has only a few counts. DNA for the CDR3: TGCGCCAGCAGCTTGAGCAGCGATAATGAAAAACTGTTTTTT. This gives the protein CASSLSSDNEKLFF. The J gene is TRBJ1-4, the V gene TRBV5-1, with D unresolved. Germline assignment: CDR1 SGHRS and CDR2 YFSETQ. The CDR3 covers 14 residues. Trimming shortened V by 1 base and J by 4 bases, and 8 bases separated the two germline ends.

This clonotype was counted between two and nine times. The CDR3 DNA follows: TGTGCCAGCAGCTTGCGACAGACAACTAATGAAAAACTGTTTTTT. Its protein is CASSLRQTTNEKLFF. This sequence joins TRBV7-9 and TRBJ1-4, with D possibly being TRBD1 (5 bases). CDR1 and CDR2 (germline): SEHNR, FQNEAQ (reference sequence). Trimming cost V 3 bases and J 0 bases, with 8 bases left between them. The CDR3 has 15 residues. Supplemented by reference TRBV7-9 and TRBJ1-4, the full variable domain reads DTGVSQNPRHKITKRGQNVTFRCDPISEHNRLYWYRQTLGQGPEFLTYFQNEAQLEKSRLLSDRFSAERPKGSFSTLEIQRTEQGDSAMYLCASSLRQTTNEKLFFGSGTQLSVL.

This chain uses TRBV29-1 with TRBJ2-1; D is uncertain. The CDR3 has 14 amino acids. Looked up from germline, CDR1 is SQVTM and CDR2 is ANQGSEA. V was trimmed by 4 bases and J by 2 bases, leaving 12 bases between them. CDR3 in amino acids: CSVGSSRTYNEQFF. The CDR3, as DNA: TGCAGCGTTGGGTCTTCGAGGACCTACAATGAGCAGTTCTTC.

V is TRBV12-3 or TRBV12-4 and J is TRBJ2-5; D might be TRBD2 (6 bases). CDR3 length: 17 residues. With 7 bases removed from V and 5 bases from J, the gap between germline ends came to 26 bases. CDR3 coding DNA: TGTGCCAGCAAGGAAACCCGGGAGTCAGGGTGGCACGAGACCCAGTACTTC. It translates to CASKETRESGWHETQYF.

This clonotype was observed a few times. V is TRBV12-3 or TRBV12-4 and J is TRBJ1-2; unclear D gene. V dropped 4 bases and J dropped 4 bases, with 19 bases sitting between them. This CDR3 has 16 amino acids. CDR3 sequence (DNA): TGTGCCAGCAGTTCCCTGGGATCCGGGCGGCTCTATGGCTACACCTTC. It yields the protein CASSSLGSGRLYGYTF.

The chain carries TRBV5-6 and TRBJ2-3; perhaps TRBD2 as D (5 bases). CDR3 length: 14 amino acids. Germline CDR1 and CDR2: SGHDT and YYEEEE. Trimming took 2 bases from V and 5 from J, leaving 12 bases between them. The DNA of the CDR3 is TGTGCCAGCAGCTTCAGTATCCGGGGAGATACGCAGTATTTT. It specifies CASSFSIRGDTQYF.

This sequence joins TRBV19 and TRBJ2-3; the D is unclear. This CDR3 spans 13 amino acids. Germline loops: CDR1 LNHDA, CDR2 SQIVND (reference sequence). V lost 3 bases, J lost 5 bases, and 9 bases lay in between. Written as DNA, the CDR3 is TGTGCCAGTAGTATCGCAGCAGTAGATACGCAGTATTTT. Translating it yields CASSIAAVDTQYF.

The chain uses TRBV7-2 and TRBJ2-7, with D uncertain. Trimming took 4 bases from V and 5 from J, leaving 15 bases between them. CDR3 size: 14 residues. Germline V gene data show CDR1 as SGHTA and CDR2 as FQGNSA. The CDR3 is CASSSEGLIHEQYF. The CDR3 nucleotides read TGTGCCAGCAGCTCCGAAGGGCTTATCCACGAGCAGTACTTC.